Presented here are 17 T cell receptor beta chains from one specimen sequenced in a study of blood T cell repertoires in COVID-19 (dated by TCRdb to the early 2020s). Libraries were prepared through the immunoSEQ multiplex PCR assay. Not all clones reach the TCRdb copy of this immuneACCESS table, which keeps in-frame sequences only. Checked studies attribute under half of the gap to unresolved V genes and leave the rest unexplained. A total of about 150,000 clones appear in this sample, 75% to 85% of them only once. Roughly 4.7% of the sample is in the top ten clones. The sequencing sample was made of peripheral blood. The receptors stem from a woman aged 50 to 60 with acute or convalescent COVID-19.

In its sample, this clone was seen once. CDR3 protein: CASSESGGADTDTQYF. CDR3 nucleotide sequence: TGTGCCAGCAGTGAAAGCGGGGGGGCCGACACAGATACGCAGTATTTT. The J gene is TRBJ2-3, the V gene TRBV2, with 10 bases aligning to TRBD2. This CDR3 is built from 16 residues. Germline assignment: CDR1 SNHLY and CDR2 FYNNEI. With V trimmed by 2 bases and J by 2 bases, 4 bases remained unmatched.

This chain links TRBV5-4 with TRBJ2-7; D remains unclear. The CDR3 spans 11 residues. The V gene lost 4 bases and the J gene lost 1 base, with 3 bases spanning the gap. Germline values: CDR1 SGHNT, CDR2 YYREEE (reference sequence). CDR3: CASSQSYEQYF. The CDR3, as DNA: TGTGCCAGCAGCCAATCCTACGAGCAGTACTTC.

The chain couples TRBV19 to TRBJ2-2; D possibly corresponds to TRBD2 (6 bases). Germline CDR1 reads LNHDA; CDR2 reads SQIVND (reference sequence). Trimming pared 5 bases from V and 6 bases from J, leaving 16 bases between. This CDR3 is built from 15 residues. CDR3 sequence (DNA): TGTGCCAGTAGTGCCCTAGCGCTGGCCGCCGGGGAGCTGTTTTTT. This codes for CASSALALAAGELFF. The complete variable domain, with remaining parts taken from reference TRBV19 and TRBJ2-2, reads DGGITQSPKYLFRKEGQNVTLSCEQNLNHDAMYWYRQDPGQGLRLIYYSQIVNDFQKGDIAEGYSVSREKKESFPLTVTSAQKNPTAFYLCASSALALAAGELFFGEGSRLTVL.

The chain joins TRBV29-1 to TRBJ2-2, with D perhaps matching TRBD1 (6 bases). V lost 7 bases and J 7 bases, leaving 13 bases between the germline ends. This CDR3 region has 12 residues. Germline V lookup: CDR1 SQVTM, CDR2 ANQGSEA. The CDR3 sequence is CSAGERIGELFF. The CDR3 DNA is TGCAGCGCAGGGGAACGGATCGGGGAGCTGTTTTTT.

In this sample, this clone turned up once. This chain links TRBV6-2 or TRBV6-3 with TRBJ2-5; D call uncertain. The V gene's germline CDR1 is MNHEY and CDR2 SVGEGT. V gave up 5 bases and J gave up 7 bases, with 14 bases separating them. The CDR3 runs to 13 residues. CDR3 bases: TGTGCCAGCAGTCTTGAGGCAGTCGGGACCCAGTACTTC. Its protein product is CASSLEAVGTQYF.

The chain couples TRBV27 to TRBJ2-1; 13 nucleotides line up with TRBD2. V shed 4 bases, J shed 6 bases, and the junction held 9 bases outside the gene matches. In germline, CDR1 is MNHEY, CDR2 SMNVEV (reference sequence). The length of the CDR3 is 17 residues. The CDR3 DNA is TGTGCCAGCAGTTCCCTACTACTAGCGGGGGGGCCCAATGAGCAGTTCTTC. Encoded protein: CASSSLLLAGGPNEQFF.

The rearrangement joins TRBV19 to TRBJ1-5; D gene ambiguous. The V gene's germline CDR1 is LNHDA and CDR2 SQIVND (reference sequence). V lost 4 bases and J 0 bases, leaving 13 bases between the germline ends. This CDR3 spans 16 amino acids. Here the CDR3 reads CASSTGYKDSNQPQHF. CDR3 nucleotide sequence: TGTGCCAGTAGTACGGGATATAAAGATAGCAATCAGCCCCAGCATTTT.

This clone showed up just a few times. This chain connects TRBV18 to TRBJ2-3; 9 bases match TRBD2. This CDR3 has 15 residues. V dropped 3 bases and J dropped 5; count of bases not matched to a gene: 6. In germline, CDR1 is KGHSH, CDR2 LQKENI. Here the CDR3 reads CASSPAGGPGDTQYF. CDR3 nucleotides: TGTGCCAGCTCACCTGCGGGGGGGCCAGGAGATACGCAGTATTTT.

The rearrangement joins TRBV19 to TRBJ1-1, with 8 bases identical to TRBD1. The V gene end was trimmed by 11 bases and the J gene end by 4 bases; junction bases not matched to a gene: 15. Germline CDR1 LNHDA, CDR2 SQIVND (reference sequence). The CDR3 contains 15 residues. The CDR3 DNA sequence: TGTGCCGCCTCAACTCAGGGGGCCAGGGGCACTGAAGCTTTCTTT. Protein sequence: CAASTQGARGTEAFF.

V is TRBV18 and J is TRBJ2-3; weak D call: TRBD2 (5 bases). CDR3 length equals 17 residues. Per germline, CDR1 KGHSH and CDR2 LQKENI. With 3 bases removed from V and 5 bases from J, the gap between germline ends came to 21 bases. The CDR3 loop is CASSPARRERSGDTQYF. The CDR3 DNA reads as TGTGCCAGCTCACCGGCCCGGCGTGAGCGGAGCGGAGATACGCAGTATTTT.

The rearrangement links TRBV30 to TRBJ2-7, with 7 bases that match TRBD1. J lost 3 bases, V lost 1 base, and 0 bases had no gene match. CDR3 length: 12 residues. Germline V gene lookup returns CDR1 GTSNPN and CDR2 SVGIG (reference sequence). This CDR3 reads CAWSAGGYEQYF. In nucleotides, the CDR3 is TGTGCCTGGAGTGCAGGGGGCTACGAGCAGTACTTC.

This clone was found once. The rearrangement links TRBV7-2 to TRBJ2-2; D gene uncertain. The V gene's germline CDR1 is SGHTA and CDR2 FQGNSA. The V end lost 1 base, the J end lost 6 bases, and 6 bases lay between the germline ends. CDR3 length: 13 amino acids. The CDR3: CASSLVRSGELFF. DNA of the CDR3: TGTGCCAGCAGCTTAGTTCGGTCCGGGGAGCTGTTTTTT.

The CDR3 DNA follows: TGTGCCAGCAGTTACTCGCCATACGGAGCCTACGAGCAGTACTTC. Its protein is CASSYSPYGAYEQYF. The V and J genes are TRBV6-5 and TRBJ2-7; D gene ambiguous. This CDR3 has 15 residues. V was clipped by 0 bases and J by 2 bases, with 11 bases between them. The germline V gene encodes CDR1 MNHEY and CDR2 SVGAGI.

The V gene is TRBV9, the J gene TRBJ1-2; D unresolved. The CDR3 length is 15 residues. V lost 1 base and J 4 bases, leaving 14 bases between the germline ends. CDR1 is SGDLS, CDR2 YYNGEE, per germline. CDR3 DNA: TGTGCCAGCAGCGTAATGGAGTCTGTGGGCTATGGCTACACCTTC. Translated, it gives CASSVMESVGYGYTF. The entire variable domain, with the rest obtained from reference TRBV9 and TRBJ1-2, is as follows: DSGVTQTPKHLITATGQRVTLRCSPRSGDLSVYWYQQSLDQGLQFLIQYYNGEERAKGNILERFSAQQFPDLHSELNLSSLELGDSALYFCASSVMESVGYGYTFGSGTRLTVV.

This clone was seen just once. V gene TRBV13 combines with J gene TRBJ2-1; 7 nucleotides line up with TRBD2. The junction had 7 bases not matched to a gene; V was cut back by 5 bases and J by 6 bases. This CDR3 contains 14 residues. Germline assignment: CDR1 PRHDT and CDR2 FYEKMQ (reference sequence). The CDR3 nucleotides are TGTGCCAGCAGCCTCGGACTAGGCAGCAATGAGCAGTTCTTC. Its protein product is CASSLGLGSNEQFF.

J is TRBJ1-2 and V is TRBV6-6; 7 bases are a match to TRBD1. J was trimmed by 5 bases and V by 6 bases; bases with no gene match: 6. Germline V gene lookup returns CDR1 MNHNY and CDR2 SVGAGI (reference sequence). The CDR3 has 13 amino acids. In nucleotides, the CDR3 is TGTGCCAGCAGGCCTCAGGGGGGATATGGCTACACCTTC. Its translation is CASRPQGGYGYTF.

The CDR3 region has the DNA TGTGCCAGCAGCCCCTCTACCTCCCGCTCCTACAATGAGCAGTTCTTC. This translates into CASSPSTSRSYNEQFF. V is TRBV7-3 and J is TRBJ2-1; D uncertain. CDR1 is SGHTA and CDR2 is FQGTGA in the germline V gene. CDR3 length: 16 residues. Trimming removed 5 bases from V and 0 bases from J, with 14 bases in between.